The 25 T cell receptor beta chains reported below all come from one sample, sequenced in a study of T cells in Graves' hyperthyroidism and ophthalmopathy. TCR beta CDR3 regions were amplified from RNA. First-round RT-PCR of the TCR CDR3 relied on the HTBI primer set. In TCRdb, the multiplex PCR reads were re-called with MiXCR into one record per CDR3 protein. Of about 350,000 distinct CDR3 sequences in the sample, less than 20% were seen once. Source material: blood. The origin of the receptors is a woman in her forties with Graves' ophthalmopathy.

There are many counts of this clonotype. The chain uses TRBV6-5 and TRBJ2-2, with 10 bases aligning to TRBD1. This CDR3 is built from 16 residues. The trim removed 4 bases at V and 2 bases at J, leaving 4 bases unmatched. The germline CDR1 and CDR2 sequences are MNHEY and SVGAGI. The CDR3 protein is CASSSTTGGNTGELFF. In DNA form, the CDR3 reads TGTGCCAGCAGTTCTACGACAGGGGGCAACACCGGGGAGCTGTTTTTT.

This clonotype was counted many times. CDR3 loop: CASSEGTDGNTIYF. The CDR3 coding sequence is TGTGCCAGCAGTGAAGGGACAGACGGAAACACCATATATTTT. The chain has TRBV27 and TRBJ1-3, with 7 bases identical to TRBD1. The CDR3 length is 14 residues. J lost 4 bases, V lost 5 bases, and 5 bases had no gene match. The germline gives CDR1 MNHEY, CDR2 SMNVEV (reference sequence).

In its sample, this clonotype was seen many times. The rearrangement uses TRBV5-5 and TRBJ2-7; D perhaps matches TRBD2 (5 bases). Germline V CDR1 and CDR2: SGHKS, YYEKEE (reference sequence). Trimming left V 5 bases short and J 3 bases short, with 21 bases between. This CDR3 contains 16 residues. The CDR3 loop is CASSHRSGLSIYEQYF. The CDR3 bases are TGTGCCAGCAGTCATCGATCGGGGTTATCGATCTACGAGCAGTACTTC.

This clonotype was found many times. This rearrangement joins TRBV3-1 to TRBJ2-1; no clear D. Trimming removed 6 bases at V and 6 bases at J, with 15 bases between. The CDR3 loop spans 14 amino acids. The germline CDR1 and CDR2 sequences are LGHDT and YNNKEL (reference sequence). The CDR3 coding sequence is TGTGCCAGCAGTACTACGGACGGTATCAATGAGCAGTTCTTC. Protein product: CASSTTDGINEQFF.

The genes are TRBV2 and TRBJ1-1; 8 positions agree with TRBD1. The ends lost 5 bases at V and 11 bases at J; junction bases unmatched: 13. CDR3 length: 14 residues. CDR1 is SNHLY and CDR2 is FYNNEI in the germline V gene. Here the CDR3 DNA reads TGTGCCAGCAGTTACTCCAGACAGGGGTGGGACGCTTTCTTT. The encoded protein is CASSYSRQGWDAFF.

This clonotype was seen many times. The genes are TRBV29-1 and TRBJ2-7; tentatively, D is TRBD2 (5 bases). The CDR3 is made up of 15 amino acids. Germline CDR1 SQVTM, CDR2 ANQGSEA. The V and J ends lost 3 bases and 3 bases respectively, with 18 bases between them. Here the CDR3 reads CSVEAGGTGFYEQYF. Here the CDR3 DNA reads TGCAGCGTTGAGGCAGGAGGTACCGGGTTCTACGAGCAGTACTTC.

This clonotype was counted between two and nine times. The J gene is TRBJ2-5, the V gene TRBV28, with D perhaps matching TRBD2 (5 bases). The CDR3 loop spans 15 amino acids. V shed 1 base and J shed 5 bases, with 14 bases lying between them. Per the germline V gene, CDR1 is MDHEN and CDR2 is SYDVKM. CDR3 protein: CASSLLSGMYETQYF. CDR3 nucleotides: TGTGCCAGCAGTTTATTATCCGGGATGTATGAGACCCAGTACTTC.

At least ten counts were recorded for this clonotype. The CDR3: CSARPSLRQNTEAFF. DNA for the CDR3: TGCAGTGCTAGACCGTCTCTACGACAGAACACTGAAGCTTTCTTT. This chain links TRBV20-1 with TRBJ1-1, with D unclear. The V gene lost 2 bases and the J gene lost 1 base, with 14 bases spanning the gap. This CDR3 is built from 15 residues. Germline values: CDR1 DFQATT, CDR2 SNEGSKA (reference sequence).

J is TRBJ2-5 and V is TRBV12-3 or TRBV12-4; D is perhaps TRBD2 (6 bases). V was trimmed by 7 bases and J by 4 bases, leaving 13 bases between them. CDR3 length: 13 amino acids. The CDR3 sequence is CASTLGGGETQYF. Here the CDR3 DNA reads TGTGCCAGCACCTTGGGAGGAGGAGAGACCCAGTACTTC.

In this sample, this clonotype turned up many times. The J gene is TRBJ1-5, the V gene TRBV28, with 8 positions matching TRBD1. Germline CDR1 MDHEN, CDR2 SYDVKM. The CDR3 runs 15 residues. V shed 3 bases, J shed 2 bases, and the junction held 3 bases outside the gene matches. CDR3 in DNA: TGTGCCAGCAGTTTCATGGGACAGGGCAATCAGCCCCAGCATTTT. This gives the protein CASSFMGQGNQPQHF.

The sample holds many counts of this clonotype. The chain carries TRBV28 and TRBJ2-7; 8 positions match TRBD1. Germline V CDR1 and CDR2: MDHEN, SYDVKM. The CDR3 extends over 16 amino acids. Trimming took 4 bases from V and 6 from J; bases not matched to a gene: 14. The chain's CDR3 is CASSYLTGQGPLEQYF. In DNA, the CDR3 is TGTGCCAGCAGTTACCTTACCGGACAGGGCCCACTCGAGCAGTACTTC.

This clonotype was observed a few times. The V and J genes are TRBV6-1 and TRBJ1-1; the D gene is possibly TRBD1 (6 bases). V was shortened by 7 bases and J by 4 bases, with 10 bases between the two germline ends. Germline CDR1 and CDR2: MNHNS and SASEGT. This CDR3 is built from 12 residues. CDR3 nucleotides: TGTGCCAGCAAACAGGGTCCCACTGAAGCTTTCTTT. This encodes CASKQGPTEAFF.

CDR3 in DNA: TGCAGTGCCCCCGGGACTAGTCAAGAGACCCAGTACTTC. Translated: CSAPGTSQETQYF. The chain couples TRBV20-1 to TRBJ2-5, with 8 bases aligning to TRBD2. There are 13 residues in the CDR3. The junction had 5 bases not matched to a gene; V was cut back by 6 bases and J by 2 bases. In germline, CDR1 is DFQATT, CDR2 SNEGSKA (reference sequence).

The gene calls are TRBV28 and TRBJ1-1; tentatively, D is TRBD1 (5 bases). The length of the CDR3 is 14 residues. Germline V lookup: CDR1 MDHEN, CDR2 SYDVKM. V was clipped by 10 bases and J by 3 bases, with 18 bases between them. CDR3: CAIATGGTDTEAFF. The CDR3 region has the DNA TGTGCCATCGCCACAGGAGGGACTGACACTGAAGCTTTCTTT.

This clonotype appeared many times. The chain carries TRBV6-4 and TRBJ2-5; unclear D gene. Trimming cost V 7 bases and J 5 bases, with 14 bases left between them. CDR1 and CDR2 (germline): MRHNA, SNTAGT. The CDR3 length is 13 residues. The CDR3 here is CASIEIEGETQYF. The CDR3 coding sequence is TGTGCCAGCATTGAAATTGAAGGGGAGACCCAGTACTTC.

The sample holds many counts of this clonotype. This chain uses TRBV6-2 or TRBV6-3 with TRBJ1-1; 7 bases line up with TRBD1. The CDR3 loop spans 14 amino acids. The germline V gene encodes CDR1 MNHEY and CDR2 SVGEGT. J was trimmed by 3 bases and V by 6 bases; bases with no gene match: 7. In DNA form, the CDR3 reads TGTGCCAGCAGCTACCAGGGGGTATACACTGAAGCTTTCTTT. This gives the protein CASSYQGVYTEAFF.

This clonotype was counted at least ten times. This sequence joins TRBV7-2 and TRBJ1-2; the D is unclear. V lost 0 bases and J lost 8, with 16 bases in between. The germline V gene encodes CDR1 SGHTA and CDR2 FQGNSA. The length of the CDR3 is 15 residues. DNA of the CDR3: TGTGCCAGCAGCTTAGCGATTGTTGAACAATCCGGCTACACCTTC. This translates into CASSLAIVEQSGYTF.

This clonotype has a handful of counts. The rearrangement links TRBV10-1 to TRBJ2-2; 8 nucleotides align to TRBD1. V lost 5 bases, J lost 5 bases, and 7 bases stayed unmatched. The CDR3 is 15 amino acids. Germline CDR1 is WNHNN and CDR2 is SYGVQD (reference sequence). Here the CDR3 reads CASSSRTGGTGELFF. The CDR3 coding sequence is TGCGCCAGCAGTTCTCGTACAGGGGGGACCGGGGAGCTGTTTTTT.

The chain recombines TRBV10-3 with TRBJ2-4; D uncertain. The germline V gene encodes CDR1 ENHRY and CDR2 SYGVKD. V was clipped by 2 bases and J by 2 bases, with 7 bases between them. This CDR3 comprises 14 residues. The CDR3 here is CAISEGVTKNIQYF. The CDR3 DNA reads TGTGCCATCAGTGAGGGTGTGACCAAAAACATTCAGTACTTC.

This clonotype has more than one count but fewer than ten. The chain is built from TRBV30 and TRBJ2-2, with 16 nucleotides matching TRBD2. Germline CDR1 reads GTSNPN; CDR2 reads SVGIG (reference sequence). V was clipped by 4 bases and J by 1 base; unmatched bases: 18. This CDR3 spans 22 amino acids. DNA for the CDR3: TGTGCCTGGACTTCACGACACCGGGGACTAGCGGGAGGGCCTTTGAACACCGGGGAGCTGTTTTTT. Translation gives CAWTSRHRGLAGGPLNTGELFF.

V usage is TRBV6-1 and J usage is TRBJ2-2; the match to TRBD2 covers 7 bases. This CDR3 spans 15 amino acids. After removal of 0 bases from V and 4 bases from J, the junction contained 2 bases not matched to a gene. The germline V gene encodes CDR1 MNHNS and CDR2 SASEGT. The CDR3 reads CASSEATSVTGELFF. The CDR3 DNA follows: TGTGCCAGCAGTGAAGCCACTAGCGTCACCGGGGAGCTGTTTTTT.

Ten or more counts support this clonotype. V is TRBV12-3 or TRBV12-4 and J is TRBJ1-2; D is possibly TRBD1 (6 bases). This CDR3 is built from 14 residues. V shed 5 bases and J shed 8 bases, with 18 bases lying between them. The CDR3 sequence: CASSVAGRQGGYTF. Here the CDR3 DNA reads TGTGCCAGCAGTGTCGCGGGGCGTCAGGGGGGCTACACCTTC.

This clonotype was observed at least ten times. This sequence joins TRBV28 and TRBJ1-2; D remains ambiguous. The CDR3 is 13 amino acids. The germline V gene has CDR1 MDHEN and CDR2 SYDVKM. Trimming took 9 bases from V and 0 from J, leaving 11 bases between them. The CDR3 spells CASLPGANYGYTF. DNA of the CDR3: TGTGCCAGTCTCCCCGGGGCTAACTATGGCTACACCTTC.

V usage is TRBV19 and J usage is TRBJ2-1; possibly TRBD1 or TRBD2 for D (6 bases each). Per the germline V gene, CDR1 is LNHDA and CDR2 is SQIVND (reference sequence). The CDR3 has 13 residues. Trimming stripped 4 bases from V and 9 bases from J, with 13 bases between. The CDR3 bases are TGTGCCAGTAGTAGGTGGGGGGCAGGTGAGCAGTTCTTC. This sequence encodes CASSRWGAGEQFF.

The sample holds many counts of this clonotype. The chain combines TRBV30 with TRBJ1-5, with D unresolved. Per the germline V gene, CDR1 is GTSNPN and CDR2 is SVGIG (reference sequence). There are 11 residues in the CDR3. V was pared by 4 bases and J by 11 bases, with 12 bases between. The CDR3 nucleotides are TGTGCCTGGAACGATGGAGAAGCCCAGCATTTT. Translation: CAWNDGEAQHF. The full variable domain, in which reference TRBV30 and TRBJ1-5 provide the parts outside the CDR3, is SQTIHQWPATLVQPVGSPLSLECTVEGTSNPNLYWYRQAAGRGLQLLFYSVGIGQISSEVPQNLSASRPQDRQFILSSKKLLLSDSGFYLCAWNDGEAQHFGDGTRLSIL.